One and the same sample provided the 29 T cell receptor beta chains below, sequenced in a study of identical twins. TCRdb fed the 5' RACE reads into MiXCR, producing one record per CDR3 protein. The sample has around 1.7 million distinct CDR3 sequences, about 32% seen once; the top ten hold roughly 0.3%. Sequenced material: cord blood. The receptors were gathered from a newborn girl in good health.

The chain has TRBV10-3 and TRBJ1-2, with 7 positions matching TRBD1. Germline values: CDR1 ENHRY, CDR2 SYGVKD. This CDR3 has 14 amino acids. The ends lost 3 bases at V and 4 bases at J; junction bases unmatched: 5. CDR3 amino acids: CAISDGTASYGYTF. CDR3 bases: TGTGCCATCAGTGACGGGACAGCTAGCTATGGCTACACCTTC.

Note on this clonotype: One end of the junction fails to match germline, which may point to a read error. In DNA, the CDR3 is TGTGTCAGCAACGTCCGAGTGGGCTATAATTCACCCCTCCACTTT. Translated, it gives CVSNVRVGYNSPLHF. This chain joins TRBV7-2 and TRBJ1-6; no clear D. Per germline, CDR1 SGHTA and CDR2 FQGNSA. The CDR3 is 15 amino acids.

This chain links TRBV28 with TRBJ1-4, with 8 bases that match TRBD1. Per the germline V gene, CDR1 is MDHEN and CDR2 is SYDVKM. The V gene end was trimmed by 4 bases and the J gene end by 0 bases; junction bases not matched to a gene: 4. The CDR3 contains 16 residues. CDR3 region: CASSSPGGSTNEKLFF. In DNA form, the CDR3 reads TGTGCCAGCAGTTCCCCAGGGGGCTCAACTAATGAAAAACTGTTTTTT. The variable domain in full, completed from reference TRBV28 and TRBJ1-4, reads DVKVTQSSRYLVKRTGEKVFLECVQDMDHENMFWYRQDPGLGLRLIYFSYDVKMKEKGDIPEGYSVSREKKERFSLILESASTNQTSMYLCASSSPGGSTNEKLFFGSGTQLSVL.

This clonotype was seen more than once but under ten times. The rearrangement links TRBV24-1 to TRBJ2-3, with TRBD2 identical over 14 bases. The CDR3 totals 18 residues. Germline CDR1 reads KGHDR; CDR2 reads SFDVKD. Losses at the gene ends were 2 bases for V and 2 bases for J; bases not matched to a gene: 5. For the CDR3, the DNA is TGTGCCACCAGTGATTCGGGACTAGCGGGAGCGATCACAGATACGCAGTATTTT. Its translation is CATSDSGLAGAITDTQYF.

The chain uses TRBV29-1 and TRBJ2-1; 13 bases map to TRBD2. The length of the CDR3 is 15 residues. Germline CDR1 and CDR2: SQVTM and ANQGSEA. The J segment lost 6 bases and the V segment lost 4 bases, leaving 6 bases of the junction unmatched. The CDR3: CSVGTTSGGFNEQFF. CDR3 DNA sequence: TGCAGCGTTGGAACGACTAGCGGGGGGTTCAATGAGCAGTTCTTC.

The chain combines TRBV4-1 with TRBJ2-7, with no clear D. The assigned J gene may be wrong: the sequence end matches TRBJ2-5 better. CDR3 length equals 13 residues. Germline V CDR1 and CDR2: MGHRA, YSYEKL. This CDR3 is CASSRAPTETQYF. In nucleotides, the CDR3 is TGCGCCAGCAGCCGAGCTCCTACGGAGACCCAGTACTTC.

The V call is TRBV28, the J call TRBJ2-3; 9 bases fit TRBD2. CDR3 size: 15 residues. Trimming took 10 bases from V and 2 from J; bases not matched to a gene: 10. The V gene's germline CDR1 is MDHEN and CDR2 SYDVKM. This chain's CDR3 is CATNLAGGPTDTQYF. The CDR3 region has the DNA TGTGCCACAAACCTGGCGGGAGGGCCCACAGATACGCAGTATTTT.

This clonotype was detected ten times or more. The V and J genes are TRBV27 and TRBJ2-3; D might be TRBD2 (5 bases). The length of the CDR3 is 14 residues. V was shortened by 6 bases and J by 3 bases, with 13 bases between the two germline ends. Germline CDR1 reads MNHEY; CDR2 reads SMNVEV (reference sequence). The CDR3 here is CASSLSEGTDTQYF. The CDR3 DNA reads TGTGCCAGCAGCCTTAGCGAGGGTACAGATACGCAGTATTTT.

J is TRBJ1-5 and V is TRBV2; D is unclear. Germline V gene sequence: CDR1 SNHLY, CDR2 FYNNEI. V lost 6 bases to trimming and J lost 4 bases, with 7 bases between them. The CDR3 is 12 residues long. CDR3 sequence (DNA): TGTGCCAGCAGGGACCCGAATCAGCCCCAGCATTTT. Its protein product is CASRDPNQPQHF. Variable domain in full (rest from reference TRBV2 and TRBJ1-5): EPEVTQTPSHQVTQMGQEVILRCVPISNHLYFYWYRQILGQKVEFLVSFYNNEISEKSEIFDDQFSVERPDGSNFTLKIRSTKLEDSAMYFCASRDPNQPQHFGDGTRLSIL.

The genes are TRBV11-1 and TRBJ2-1; 9 bases are shared with TRBD1. This CDR3 contains 16 residues. J lost 3 bases, V lost 2 bases, and 5 bases had no gene match. Germline CDR1 SGHAT, CDR2 FQDESV (reference sequence). CDR3 in amino acids: CASSLRDRVDYNEQFF. The CDR3, as DNA: TGTGCCAGCAGCTTAAGGGACAGGGTGGACTACAATGAGCAGTTCTTC.

This clonotype was observed at least ten times. One end of the junction does not line up with germline, which may come from a read error. The V call is TRBV5-1, the J call TRBJ2-3, with TRBD1 matching over 9 bases. Per germline, CDR1 SGHRS and CDR2 YFSETQ. The CDR3 contains 14 residues. The chain's CDR3 is CASSSRTGADTQYF. CDR3 in DNA: TGTGCCAGCAGCTCCCGGACAGGGGCAGATACGCAGTATTTT.

The gene calls are TRBV4-1 and TRBJ2-2; D remains unclear. Trimming cost V 1 base and J 0 bases, with 6 bases left between them. The CDR3 has 15 residues. Germline assignment: CDR1 MGHRA and CDR2 YSYEKL. The CDR3 DNA sequence: TGCGCCAGCAGCCAAGGGCGAGCGAACACCGGGGAGCTGTTTTTT. Translating gives CASSQGRANTGELFF.

This clonotype has just a few counts. The chain uses TRBV20-1 and TRBJ1-4, with TRBD1 matching over 7 bases. The CDR3 is 12 amino acids. Trimming at V came to 6 bases and at J to 8 bases, leaving 6 bases not matched to a gene. The germline V gene encodes CDR1 DFQATT and CDR2 SNEGSKA (reference sequence). The CDR3 DNA follows: TGCAGTGCCTCCAAAGGGGGCGAAAAACTGTTTTTT. The encoded protein is CSASKGGEKLFF.

This clonotype occurred once. The V gene is TRBV19, the J gene TRBJ1-4; D remains ambiguous. The CDR3 runs 14 residues. Trimming removed 5 bases at V and 2 bases at J, with 9 bases between. CDR1 is LNHDA and CDR2 is SQIVND in the germline V gene (reference sequence). This CDR3 is CASSATGTNEKLFF. The CDR3 DNA reads as TGTGCCAGTAGTGCGACCGGGACTAATGAAAAACTGTTTTTT.

This clonotype was seen many times. The genes are TRBV11-1 and TRBJ2-1; 7 bases are a match to TRBD1. Germline lookup yields CDR1 SGHAT and CDR2 FQDESV (reference sequence). With V trimmed by 5 bases and J by 4 bases, 11 bases remained unmatched. The CDR3 loop spans 16 amino acids. The CDR3 protein is CASSPRTGTVYNEQFF. CDR3 bases: TGTGCCAGCAGCCCCAGAACCGGGACAGTATACAATGAGCAGTTCTTC.

The rearrangement links TRBV4-2 to TRBJ2-3; the D gene could be TRBD1 or TRBD2 (5 bases each). V was cut by 1 base and J by 4 bases, with 21 bases left in between. The CDR3 is 18 amino acids. CDR1 is LGHNA and CDR2 is YNFKEQ in the germline V gene. Written as DNA, the CDR3 is TGTGCCAGCAGCCAAGTGGGGGTGGGGTCACATGAACCAGATACGCAGTATTTT. Its protein is CASSQVGVGSHEPDTQYF.

The chain has TRBV29-1 and TRBJ2-7; TRBD1 matches at 8 bases. V was pared by 5 bases and J by 7 bases, with 10 bases of the junction left unmatched. The V gene's germline CDR1 is SQVTM and CDR2 ANQGSEA. This CDR3 has 13 amino acids. The CDR3 DNA sequence: TGCAGCGTTTACGGACAGGGCCCCTGGGAGCAGTACTTC. Its translation is CSVYGQGPWEQYF.

The V call is TRBV6-5, the J call TRBJ2-1; a possible D gene is TRBD2 (5 bases). CDR1 and CDR2 (germline): MNHEY, SVGAGI. The CDR3 extends over 18 amino acids. Trimming removed 0 bases from V and 9 bases from J, with 24 bases in between. This chain's CDR3 is CASSYSGPAQHPGSEQFF. CDR3 bases: TGTGCCAGCAGTTACTCGGGTCCAGCCCAACACCCGGGGAGTGAGCAGTTCTTC.

The gene calls are TRBV4-2 and TRBJ2-4; TRBD2 is a possible D gene (6 bases). The V gene's germline CDR1 is LGHNA and CDR2 YNFKEQ. The CDR3 is 12 residues long. Trimming removed 1 base from V and 13 bases from J, with 11 bases in between. CDR3 coding DNA: TGTGCCAGCAGCCAAGTGCCGGGAGAGCAGTACTTC. Its translation is CASSQVPGEQYF.

V gene TRBV27 combines with J gene TRBJ2-5, with 8 bases matching TRBD1. The germline CDR1 and CDR2 sequences are MNHEY and SMNVEV (reference sequence). The CDR3 covers 14 residues. V gave up 3 bases and J gave up 3 bases; unmatched junction bases: 3. In nucleotides, the CDR3 is TGTGCCAGCAGTTTCCCGGGACAGGAAGAGACCCAGTACTTC. It translates to CASSFPGQEETQYF.

This clonotype was seen only a few times. The V call is TRBV20-1, the J call TRBJ2-3; 15 nucleotides line up with TRBD2. Unmatched junction bases numbered 18, after V lost 8 bases and J lost 6 bases. This CDR3 spans 18 amino acids. The germline gives CDR1 DFQATT, CDR2 SNEGSKA (reference sequence). The CDR3 region is CSPRTSGRVFSRRDTQYF. The CDR3 DNA reads as TGCAGTCCGCGGACTAGCGGGAGGGTATTCTCCCGACGGGATACGCAGTATTTT.

The chain recombines TRBV6-1 with TRBJ2-1, with 10 bases matching TRBD2. J gave up 4 bases and V 6 bases, and 6 bases lay outside the gene matches. CDR3 length equals 15 residues. Germline values: CDR1 MNHNS, CDR2 SASEGT. In DNA form, the CDR3 reads TGTGCCAGCAGAATTCGACTAGCGGGTTACAATGAGCAGTTCTTC. Residues: CASRIRLAGYNEQFF.

Of note for this clonotype: One junction end does not reproduce the germline sequence, and a read error may be involved. The rearrangement links TRBV7-7 to TRBJ2-2, with D perhaps assigned TRBD1 or TRBD2 (5 bases each). The CDR3 sequence is 15 residues long. Per germline, CDR1 SSHAT and CDR2 FNYEAQ (reference sequence). The CDR3 protein is CASSPLGANTGELFF. CDR3 in DNA: TGTGCTAGCAGCCCGCTGGGGGCGAACACCGGGGAGCTGTTTTTT.

The gene calls are TRBV20-1 and TRBJ2-1; D unresolved. This CDR3 spans 15 amino acids. Trimming pared 1 base from V and 0 bases from J, leaving 10 bases between. CDR1 and CDR2 from the germline V gene are DFQATT and SNEGSKA (reference sequence). In DNA form, the CDR3 reads TGCAGTGCTAGAGGAGAGGTGATCTCCTACAATGAGCAGTTCTTC. Encoded protein: CSARGEVISYNEQFF.

The chain recombines TRBV20-1 with TRBJ2-7, with a possible D match to TRBD1 (6 bases). Trimming took 6 bases from V and 3 from J, leaving 18 bases between them. The CDR3 consists of 14 residues. Germline values: CDR1 DFQATT, CDR2 SNEGSKA (reference sequence). As DNA, the CDR3 is TGCAGTGCCAGCCGACAGGCCTATCGCTACGAGCAGTACTTC. It encodes CSASRQAYRYEQYF.

This chain joins TRBV12-3 or TRBV12-4 and TRBJ1-4; a weak D match, TRBD1 (5 bases). Trimming stripped 6 bases from V and 4 bases from J, with 9 bases between. CDR3 size: 13 residues. The CDR3 bases are TGTGCCAGCAGCCGGGGCCTTAATGAAAAACTGTTTTTT. Its translation is CASSRGLNEKLFF.

J is TRBJ1-1 and V is TRBV20-1; 8 bases are shared with TRBD1. Per the germline V gene, CDR1 is DFQATT and CDR2 is SNEGSKA (reference sequence). The CDR3 runs 13 residues. J lost 3 bases, V lost 8 bases, and 8 bases had no gene match. In DNA, the CDR3 is TGCAGTACCCACAGGGGGGAGGACACTGAAGCTTTCTTT. Translating gives CSTHRGEDTEAFF.

With regard to this clonotype: The junction differs from germline at one of its ends, possibly a read error. The chain carries TRBV3-1 and TRBJ1-2; a weak D match, TRBD1 (5 bases). In germline, CDR1 is LGHDT, CDR2 YNNKEL (reference sequence). The CDR3 loop spans 14 amino acids. This CDR3 reads CASSQDRGVYGHTF. The CDR3 bases are TGTGCCAGCAGCCAAGATAGAGGGGTGTATGGCCACACCTTC. Full variable domain (missing parts from reference TRBV3-1 and TRBJ1-2): DTAVSQTPKYLVTQMGNDKSIKCEQNLGHDTMYWYKQDSKKFLKIMFSYNNKELIINETVPNRFSPKSPDKAHLNLHINSLELGDSAVYFCASSQDRGVYGHTFGSGTRLTVV.

This clonotype has a handful of counts. The J gene is TRBJ2-7, the V gene TRBV20-1; 7 positions agree with TRBD1. This CDR3 contains 13 residues. Germline assignment: CDR1 DFQATT and CDR2 SNEGSKA (reference sequence). The ends lost 7 bases at V and 2 bases at J; junction bases unmatched: 8. CDR3 bases: TGCAGTGTACAACAGGGGTTGGCCTACGAGCAGTACTTC. Its translation: CSVQQGLAYEQYF.